This TCR beta chain was recovered during a study of T-cell memory formation after mild COVID-19. The table lists this clonotype with many counts. What it binds is not known. Constant-segment primers and 5'RACE yielded cDNA libraries for TCR alpha and TCR beta, each carrying sample barcodes and UMIs. Via MiXCR, TCRdb re-called the 5' RACE reads, giving one row per CDR3 protein. The sample has about 540,000 distinct CDR3 sequences; roughly 22% are singletons. Study-wide findings and caveats: Some SARS-CoV-2-responding clones were already detected in memory before infection. Nothing confirmed that second-wave clones peaking on day 37 were specific for SARS-CoV-2.

Material: PBMCs or a T cell subset sorted from them (not recorded which). This receptor was identified in an adult woman who had mild COVID-19 (a few samples of this study predate the infection). Cell type and time point are not known.

The CDR3 sequence is CSARPSGSEQFF. In DNA, the CDR3 is TGCAGTGCGAGACCTAGCGGGAGTGAGCAGTTCTTC. The chain uses TRBV20-1 and TRBJ2-1; TRBD2 matches 10 bases. Germline CDR1 is DFQATT and CDR2 is SNEGSKA (reference sequence). V trimming: 6 bases; J trimming: 9 bases; junction bases outside the gene matches: 5. The CDR3 is 12 residues long.